Presented here are 2 T cell receptor beta chains from one specimen sequenced in a study of cytomegalovirus exposure and HLA in healthy donors. The PCR made use of 60 Vbeta and 13 Jbeta primers. Sequenced by immunoSEQ multiplex PCR; TCRdb stores in-frame clones only, minus some. This table has approximately 76,000 clones, around 58% appearing once. The sequencing input was PBMCs. The receptors originated from a man aged 25-45 years in good health and CMV-seropositive.

V is TRBV29-1 and J is TRBJ1-1; TRBD1 matches 9 bases. Trimming removed 4 bases from V and 4 bases from J; junction bases left unmatched: 13. The CDR3 sequence is 16 residues long. The germline V gene encodes CDR1 SQVTM and CDR2 ANQGSEA. The CDR3 loop is CSVALGTGTSGTEAFF. DNA for the CDR3: TGCAGCGTTGCCCTTGGGACAGGGACAAGTGGCACTGAAGCTTTCTTT.

This clone was seen only a few times. This chain uses TRBV5-6 with TRBJ1-5; D uncertain. CDR1 SGHDT and CDR2 YYEEEE come from the germline V gene. The CDR3 runs 12 residues. V was trimmed by 2 bases and J by 6 bases, leaving 6 bases between them. CDR3 sequence: CASSFVGQPQHF. The DNA for the CDR3 is TGTGCCAGCAGCTTCGTCGGTCAGCCCCAGCATTTT.